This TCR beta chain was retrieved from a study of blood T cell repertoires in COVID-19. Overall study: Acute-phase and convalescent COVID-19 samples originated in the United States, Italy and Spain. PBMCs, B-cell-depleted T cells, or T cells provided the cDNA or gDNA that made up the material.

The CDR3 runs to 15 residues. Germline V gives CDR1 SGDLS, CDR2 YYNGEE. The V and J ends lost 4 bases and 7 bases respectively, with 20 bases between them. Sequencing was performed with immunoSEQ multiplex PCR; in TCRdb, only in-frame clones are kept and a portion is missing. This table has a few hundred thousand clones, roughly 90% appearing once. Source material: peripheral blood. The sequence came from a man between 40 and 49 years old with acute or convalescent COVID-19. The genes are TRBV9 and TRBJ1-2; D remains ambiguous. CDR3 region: CASSPPRAGDGGYTF. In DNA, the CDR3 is TGTGCCAGCAGCCCACCTAGGGCCGGGGATGGTGGCTACACCTTC.